The rows below give T cell receptor beta chains drawn from one sample of a study of blood T cells in healthy people across ages. TCRdb ran MiXCR on the 5' RACE reads and lists one entry per CDR3 protein. This sample has about 1.6 million distinct CDR3 sequences, with almost 35% found just once. Sequencing was performed on blood. These receptor sequences come from a woman aged 30 to 39 in good health. Both conserved end residues are part of each CDR3. The order of the fields is clone size, CDR3 length, J gene, V gene, D gene, CDR3 DNA, CDR3 protein. D genes are given only for firm matches. Part of the rows lack a size; the others show once, few, many or a class for expanded clones.

. 14 TRBJ2-7 TRBV5-5 . TGTGCCGGCAGCTCCTGGGGCAGCCCCTACGAGCAGTACTTC CAGSSWGSPYEQYF
few 20 TRBJ2-7 TRBV20-1 . TGCAGTGCTAGAGACCCCGATCGGGGTCAGGGCTTACCGCCGTCCTACGAGCAGTACTTC CSARDPDRGQGLPPSYEQYF
. 14 TRBJ2-5 TRBV5-1 . TGCGCCAGCAGCGGATTCTGGGGGAACAATGAGCAGTACTTC CASSGFWGNNEQYF
few 16 TRBJ1-2 TRBV27 . TGTGCCAGCAGGTTGTCTTACAGGGAAGTAGGCTATGGCTACACCTTC CASRLSYREVGYGYTF
. 13 TRBJ2-3 TRBV20-1 . TGCAGTGCCCTATCCGGGGGCACAGATACGCAGTATTTT CSALSGGTDTQYF
few 14 TRBJ2-7 TRBV7-9 TRBD1 TGTGCCAGCAGCTCCACAGGGGGCGCAGGCGAGCAGTACTTC CASSSTGGAGEQYF
few 16 TRBJ2-2 TRBV5-5 . TGTGCCAGCAGCTTGGCAACGGGGGAAGGGACCGGGGAGCTGTTTTTT CASSLATGEGTGELFF
. 17 TRBJ2-1 TRBV29-1 TRBD2 TGCAGCGTTGAGACGAGGGGGACTAGCGGAAAGTACAATGAGCAGTTCTTC CSVETRGTSGKYNEQFF
few 13 TRBJ2-7 TRBV7-9 . TGTGCCAGCAGCTTAGGCGGGGAATCCGAGCAGTACTTC CASSLGGESEQYF
. 14 TRBJ2-7 TRBV28 TRBD2 TGTGCCAGCAGTTTTTATGGCGGGGGGTACGAGCAGTACTTC CASSFYGGGYEQYF
. 16 TRBJ1-1 TRBV13 TRBD1 TGTGCCAGCAGCTTCCTTCCGGGACAGGAGAACACTGAAGCTTTCTTT CASSFLPGQENTEAFF
. 16 TRBJ2-1 TRBV6-6 . TGTGCCAGCAGTTACTCGATATCCCTTCTGTACAATGAGCAGTTCTTC CASSYSISLLYNEQFF
. 18 TRBJ2-7 TRBV27 TRBD1 TGTGCCAGCAGTTTTCTAGGGACACCCACAGGGGGCGCGGAGGAGCAGTACTTC CASSFLGTPTGGAEEQYF
. 14 TRBJ2-3 TRBV6-5 . TGTGCCAGCAGACAGACTGTTCAATATAATACGCAGTATTTT CASRQTVQYNTQYF
. 17 TRBJ2-2 TRBV5-1 . TGCGCCAGCAGCTTGGTAGTGGTCGGGATCAACACCGGGGAGCTGTTTTTT CASSLVVVGINTGELFF
few 16 TRBJ2-3 TRBV7-9 . TGTGCCAGCAGCTTCCGGGACTTGCCCCCGGCGGATACGCAGTATTTT CASSFRDLPPADTQYF
. 15 TRBJ1-5 TRBV5-5 . TGTGCCAGCAGCCAGACAGTGTATAGCAATCAGCCCCAGCATTTT CASSQTVYSNQPQHF
. 11 TRBJ1-2 TRBV20-1 . TGCAGTGCTAGAGTCACAGATTTCTACACCTTC CSARVTDFYTF
few 15 TRBJ1-5 TRBV4-1 . TGCGCCAGCAGCCAAGAAGGCAGGGGCAATCAGCCCCAGCATTTT CASSQEGRGNQPQHF
. 16 TRBJ2-3 TRBV12-3/TRBV12-4 . TGTGCCAGCAGTTTGGGCGGCAGCGGCTACACAGATACGCAGTATTTT CASSLGGSGYTDTQYF
few 12 TRBJ2-1 TRBV3-1 . TGTGCCAGCAGCCAAGAAAGCAATGAGCAGTTCTTC CASSQESNEQFF
. 13 TRBJ2-3 TRBV2 . TGTGCCAGCATCTCCAGGGATACAGATACGCAGTATTTT CASISRDTDTQYF
. 16 TRBJ2-7 TRBV7-3 TRBD2 TGTGCCAGCAGCCTTCTTACAGGGACTAGTTTCTACGAGCAGTACTTC CASSLLTGTSFYEQYF
. 15 TRBJ2-1 TRBV29-1 . TGCAGCGTTGAAGATGAGGGCCTTCGGTACAATGAGCAGTTCTTC CSVEDEGLRYNEQFF
. 15 TRBJ2-7 TRBV4-1 TRBD1 TGCGCCAGCAGCCAATGGACAGGGGTTGAGTCCGAGCAGTACTTC CASSQWTGVESEQYF
few 14 TRBJ1-1 TRBV5-1 . TGCGCCAGCAGCTTGGGGGTGAACGGCGCCGAAGCTTTCTTT CASSLGVNGAEAFF
. 17 TRBJ1-4 TRBV27 TRBD1 TGTGCCAGCAGTTTCCGACAGGGTGGGAGAACTAATGAAAAACTGTTTTTT CASSFRQGGRTNEKLFF
many 13 TRBJ2-1 TRBV7-9 TRBD2 TGTGCCAGCAGCTTAGTCGCGGGGGGTGAGCAGTTCTTC CASSLVAGGEQFF
few 15 TRBJ2-2 TRBV15 . TGTGCCACCAGCAAGGGGGGGGCGGTCACCGGGGAGCTGTTTTTT CATSKGGAVTGELFF
. 14 TRBJ2-3 TRBV10-1 TRBD1 TGCGCCAGCAGTGAGGACAGGGTCACAGATGCGCAGTATTTT CASSEDRVTDAQYF
. 18 TRBJ1-6 TRBV15 TRBD1 TGTGCCACCAGCAGCCGACAGGGTTCAAGCTCCTATAATTCACCCCTCCACTTT CATSSRQGSSSYNSPLHF
. 14 TRBJ2-3 TRBV28 . TGTGCCAGCAGTTCCACCGGAGGGGAGGATACGCAGTATTTT CASSSTGGEDTQYF
. 15 TRBJ2-2 TRBV28 . TGTGCCAGCAGCTCCGGTGGGGGGAGGACCGGGGAGCTGTTTTTT CASSSGGGRTGELFF
. 13 TRBJ1-1 TRBV20-1 . TGCAGTGCTAGTCGCTTAGCGGGTTCTGAAGCTTTCTTT CSASRLAGSEAFF
. 14 TRBJ2-5 TRBV20-1 . TGCAGTGCCAGGCGAGGACAAGGACAAGAGACCCAGTACTTC CSARRGQGQETQYF
. 18 TRBJ2-3 TRBV12-3/TRBV12-4 TRBD2 TGTGCCAGCAGTTTAGCAGCCGGGACTAGCGGTAGCACAGATACGGAGTATTTT CASSLAAGTSGSTDTEYF
many 11 TRBJ2-1 TRBV4-1 TRBD2 TGCGCCAGCAGCGGGAGGGATGAGCAGTTCTTC CASSGRDEQFF
. 13 TRBJ2-1 TRBV12-3/TRBV12-4 TRBD2 TGTGCCAGCAGGGGGAGCGGGATAGCGGAGCAGTTCTTC CASRGSGIAEQFF
. 16 TRBJ2-5 TRBV7-8 TRBD1 TGTGCCAGCAGCTTAATGACAGGGGATCTCCAAGAGACCCAGTACTTC CASSLMTGDLQETQYF
. 14 TRBJ2-7 TRBV7-9 . TGTGCCAGCAGTATTGATAGCGGAGTCTACGAGCAGTACTTC CASSIDSGVYEQYF